These T cell receptor beta chains were read from a single sample in a study of blood T cells in healthy people across ages. Each CDR3 protein gets one entry after TCRdb re-called the 5' RACE reads with MiXCR. This table holds about 730,000 distinct CDR3 sequences, more than 40% found once. The sequenced material came from blood. The receptors originated from a woman aged 55-70 years in good health. Both conserved end residues are part of each CDR3. Fields, in order: CDR3 DNA, CDR3 protein, D gene, J gene, clone size, V gene. The D gene is left open where the match is weak. Clone sizes are given selectively: once, few, many, or a class where the clone is expanded.

TGCGCCAGCAGCCCCGGGGGCAGGTCCTACGAGCAGTACTTC | CASSPGGRSYEQYF | NA | TRBJ2-7 | few | TRBV5-1
TGTGCCAGCACCTCCCTCGGACGGGAATCGGGTGAGCAGTTCTTC | CASTSLGRESGEQFF | NA | TRBJ2-1 | NA | TRBV12-3/TRBV12-4
TGCAGCGTGGGGAACCCTAATGAAAAACTGTTTTTT | CSVGNPNEKLFF | NA | TRBJ1-4 | NA | TRBV29-1
TGTGCCAGCAGTTACTCCCGGACAGGGAGAGGCGGGGAGCTGTTTTTT | CASSYSRTGRGGELFF | TRBD1 | TRBJ2-2 | few | TRBV6-6
TGCAGTGCTAGAGGCGGGATAGCGGCTTCTCAGTACTTC | CSARGGIAASQYF | NA | TRBJ2-7 | NA | TRBV20-1
TGTGCCAGCAGTGCCGAGGGGGTAGGTGACCCTAACTATGGCTACACCTTC | CASSAEGVGDPNYGYTF | NA | TRBJ1-2 | NA | TRBV6-1
TGTGCCAGCAGCGTAGTAACTAGCGGGGGTTGGGAGACCCAGTACTTC | CASSVVTSGGWETQYF | TRBD2 | TRBJ2-5 | few | TRBV9
TGTGCCAGCACCAGGTCAACCTACGAGCAGTACTTC | CASTRSTYEQYF | NA | TRBJ2-7 | many | TRBV21-1
TGTGCCAGCAGCTCTACAGGGTCATCTGAAGCTTTCTTT | CASSSTGSSEAFF | NA | TRBJ1-1 | NA | TRBV7-3
TGCGCCAGCAGCGAATTTGATGAGCAGTACTTC | CASSEFDEQYF | NA | TRBJ2-4 | NA | TRBV5-1
TGCGCCAGCAGCCTGGACAGGAATTTCCACGAGCAGTACTTC | CASSLDRNFHEQYF | TRBD1 | TRBJ2-7 | NA | TRBV4-1
TGTGCCATCTCACAGTTACGGGAGGGTGAACACAATGAGCAGTTCTTC | CAISQLREGEHNEQFF | TRBD2 | TRBJ2-1 | NA | TRBV27
TGTGCCAGCAGCTTATTCGGTGGCAGAGACAATGAGCAGTTCTTC | CASSLFGGRDNEQFF | NA | TRBJ2-1 | many | TRBV7-3
TGTGCCAGCAGCTTTAAACAGAGAGCTAACTATGGCTACACCTTC | CASSFKQRANYGYTF | NA | TRBJ1-2 | few | TRBV7-2
TGTGCCACCAGCAGCAACCTCCAGGTGGGTGAGCAGTTCTTC | CATSSNLQVGEQFF | NA | TRBJ2-1 | few | TRBV24-1
TGCAGTGCTAATCCGACAGGGAGCTACTCCTACGAGCAGTACTTC | CSANPTGSYSYEQYF | TRBD1 | TRBJ2-7 | NA | TRBV20-1
TGTGCCAGCATCCCAATATCCAGGAACACTGAAGCTTTCTTT | CASIPISRNTEAFF | NA | TRBJ1-1 | NA | TRBV28
TGTGCCAGCAGTGAAACACTAAAAATCTCGGGAGACCCTTACAATGAGCAGTTCTTC | CASSETLKISGDPYNEQFF | NA | TRBJ2-1 | many | TRBV25-1
TGTGCCAGCAGTTTTGCAGGGGGCAGACAGCCCCAGCATTTT | CASSFAGGRQPQHF | TRBD1 | TRBJ1-5 | few | TRBV12-3/TRBV12-4
TGTGCCAGCAGGCCGGGGACAGCGGGTGAGCAGTACTTC | CASRPGTAGEQYF | NA | TRBJ2-7 | few | TRBV7-9
TGTGCCAGCACCCCGGACGGGGCAGGGTATACGGAGACCCAGTACTTC | CASTPDGAGYTETQYF | NA | TRBJ2-5 | NA | TRBV21-1
TGCAGTGCTAGGGGGGACAGGAAACCAAACTATGGCTACACCTTC | CSARGDRKPNYGYTF | TRBD1 | TRBJ1-2 | NA | TRBV20-1
TGTGCCAGCAGTTTCCCTCCGGGACAGGGGGTCCCGCAATTGGGTCAGCCCCAGCATTTT | CASSFPPGQGVPQLGQPQHF | TRBD1 | TRBJ1-5 | once | TRBV6-5
TGCAGTGCTAGGCCGACTAGCGGGGGGAGGTACGAGCAGTACTTC | CSARPTSGGRYEQYF | TRBD2 | TRBJ2-7 | NA | TRBV20-1
TGTGCCATCAGTGTACAGGGCGGGAATCAGCCCCAGCATTTT | CAISVQGGNQPQHF | NA | TRBJ1-5 | NA | TRBV10-3
TGTGCCAGCAGCCTGTGGAACAATGAGCAGTACTTC | CASSLWNNEQYF | NA | TRBJ2-5 | NA | TRBV14
TGTGCCAGCAGCCAAGATACGTGGACACTTGGTAGTGGGGCCAACGTCCTGACTTTC | CASSQDTWTLGSGANVLTF | NA | TRBJ2-6 | NA | TRBV14
TGTGCCAGCAGCCTGGGGACAGGGGTATTGAATGAAAAACTGTTTTTT | CASSLGTGVLNEKLFF | TRBD1 | TRBJ1-4 | NA | TRBV7-9
TGTGCCAGCAGTCTGGGGCAGTACAATCAGCCCCAGCATTTT | CASSLGQYNQPQHF | NA | TRBJ1-5 | few | TRBV12-3/TRBV12-4
TGCAGCGTTGGTAGTGGTGGGAGCTCCTACGAGCAGTACTTC | CSVGSGGSSYEQYF | NA | TRBJ2-7 | NA | TRBV29-1
TGCAGTGCCCCCCTAGCGGCCGGATTCTCCTACGAGCAGTACTTC | CSAPLAAGFSYEQYF | TRBD2 | TRBJ2-7 | NA | TRBV20-1
TGTGCCAGCAGCGCCGGGACTAGCGGTACCGATGAGCAGTTCTTC | CASSAGTSGTDEQFF | TRBD2 | TRBJ2-1 | NA | TRBV7-9
TGTGCCAGCAGCTTAGAACAGGAAAGTTCACCCCTCCACTTT | CASSLEQESSPLHF | NA | TRBJ1-6 | NA | TRBV7-9
TGCAGTGCTAGATCTAGGGCGGGGGCAGAGACCCAGTACTTC | CSARSRAGAETQYF | NA | TRBJ2-5 | few | TRBV20-1
TGCAGTGCTGTCACCGGGACTAGCGGGGGGGAGCAGTTCTTC | CSAVTGTSGGEQFF | TRBD2 | TRBJ2-1 | NA | TRBV20-1
TGCAGTGCTAGAGATGGCAGGGGGGGAGAGACCCAGTACTTC | CSARDGRGGETQYF | NA | TRBJ2-5 | many | TRBV20-1
TGTGCCAGCAGCCAAGTGACCATAGCTAACTATGGCTACACCTTC | CASSQVTIANYGYTF | NA | TRBJ1-2 | NA | TRBV3-1
TGTGCCAGCAGCCAAAGGGGGACTACACAAGAGACCCAGTACTTC | CASSQRGTTQETQYF | NA | TRBJ2-5 | few | TRBV3-1
TGTGCCAGCTCACCACGGGGGGACAGGGAAGCTTATGGCTACACCTTC | CASSPRGDREAYGYTF | TRBD1 | TRBJ1-2 | NA | TRBV18
TGTGCCAGCGCTTGGGACTCCAAAAACATTCAGTACTTC | CASAWDSKNIQYF | NA | TRBJ2-4 | NA | TRBV6-6
TGTGCCATAGGGACTAGCGGGAAGGATGAGCAGTTCTTC | CAIGTSGKDEQFF | TRBD2 | TRBJ2-1 | few | TRBV10-3
TGTGCCAGCAGCCCCCTCCTTGGGACTAGCCAATCCCGCACAGATACGCAGTATTTT | CASSPLLGTSQSRTDTQYF | TRBD2 | TRBJ2-3 | NA | TRBV6-2/TRBV6-3
TGCAGTGCCGCAGGAGGTGCGACTTCCTACAATGAGCAGTTCTTC | CSAAGGATSYNEQFF | NA | TRBJ2-1 | few | TRBV20-1